Given below is one TCR beta chain in context. This record belongs to a study of blood T cell repertoires in COVID-19. In the study overall: Samples representing acute and convalescent COVID-19 were sourced from the United States, Italy and Spain. PBMCs, B-cell-depleted T cells, or T cells provided the cDNA or gDNA that made up the material.

J lost 1 base, V lost 3 bases, and 6 bases had no gene match. The germline gives CDR1 LNHDA, CDR2 SQIVND (reference sequence). The CDR3 length is 16 residues. The authors' processing: Estimates of nucleated cell counts were drawn from the amplification of reference gene primers. Libraries were prepared by immunoSEQ multiplex PCR; TCRdb keeps only in-frame clonotypes and omits some of them. The DNA gave D and trimming, while V, J and clone size come from that table. The table records about 23,000 clones, 86% of them present only once. The sequencing sample was made of peripheral blood. The receptor was isolated from a woman of 80 years or more with active or convalescent COVID-19. The rearrangement links TRBV19 to TRBJ2-7; 10 nucleotides agree with TRBD1. The CDR3, as DNA: TGTGCCAGTAGTATTTTCGGGACAGGGGATTCCTACGAGCAGTACTTC. This encodes CASSIFGTGDSYEQYF.